The present T cell receptor beta chain was sequenced within a study of technical replicates of blood from a handful of donors. Germline V CDR1 and CDR2: SGDLS, YYNGEE. V gave up 0 bases and J gave up 4 bases, with 18 bases separating them. The CDR3 covers 17 residues. The protocol was immunoSEQ multiplex PCR, while the TCRdb copy is restricted to in-frame clones and leaves out a portion. The top ten hold around 0.22% of the sample, which has under 90,000 clones, around 97% seen once. The sequence came from a human donor in good health. The chain couples TRBV9 to TRBJ2-3, with D tentatively TRBD2 (7 bases). Sequences were obtained from T cells isolated from PBMCs. The DNA for the CDR3 is TGTGCCAGCAGCGTAGGGGGTTTGGGGGGGCCCCCAGATACGCAGTATTTT. It encodes CASSVGGLGGPPDTQYF.